This T cell receptor (beta chain) is drawn from a study of blood T cell repertoires in COVID-19 (dated by TCRdb to the early 2020s). Regarding the research as a whole: Samples covering the acute and convalescent phases of COVID-19 were provided by collaborators in the United States, Italy and Spain. The material from the prospective study consisted of cDNA or gDNA derived from T cells, B-cell-depleted T cells, or PBMCs. Subjects who had been exposed to COVID-19, were actively infected with it, or had recovered from it provided the deeply sampled blood TCRbeta repertoires that made up the dataset. The repertoires were released in a freely available public database intended as a resource for research on the immune response to SARS-CoV-2. The samples were drawn from the first 160 participants of the ongoing ImmuneRACE study and from some 1,300 subjects provided by 6 global collaborators. Nearly every sample came with metadata listing a de-identified subject ID, COVID-19 status, age in years and sex. Where available, HLA class I and class II types were taken from metadata supplied by the sample provider and were not determined by assay-based typing.

TCRbeta CDR3 regions were amplified from genomic DNA by means of the immunoSEQ Assay, a bias-controlled multiplex PCR. The published analysis was carried out like this. The number of nucleated cells in each sample was estimated by amplification of reference gene primers within the assay. To quantify the absolute abundance of each unique TCRbeta CDR3 rearrangement, sequence reads were collapsed and filtered. Productive Simpson clonality was computed per sample as the square root of Simpson's diversity index over productive rearrangements. As stored in TCRdb, this immuneACCESS dataset retains in-frame rearrangements with V and J assigned. A fraction of the clones does not appear; measured against another copy, unresolved V genes explain less than half of the discrepancy, and the remainder lacks a known reason. The V and J calls and clone size were taken over from that table, and D and trimming were inferred from the DNA. Present in this sample are more than 250,000 clones, around 90% of which were seen just once. The ten largest clones represent roughly 1.5% of the sample.

Notes on this clone: The antigen this receptor binds is unknown. Base qualities are not recorded, but no much larger clone differs from it by a single base.

Participants in the prospective study were aged roughly 18 to 90 years, lived in 20 to 25 United States geographic areas, and enrolled through a virtual design. To assign participants to cohorts, the prospective study relied on clinical history that participants themselves reported in a screening survey and a study questionnaire. Mobile phlebotomists in the prospective study collected whole blood, serum and a nasopharyngeal or oropharyngeal swab from every participant. Prospective study participants could optionally give additional blood draws and questionnaires over an approximately 2-month period. Blood samples from the prospective study were shipped frozen or at room temperature prior to DNA extraction. Beyond this particular receptor, the publication reports: The quantity of clinical and demographic metadata differed by source and by participant and was supplied without curation.

Counted from cysteine to phenylalanine, this CDR3 has 11 amino acids. Only the CDR3 DNA is retained, 33 bases long and in frame from the first base. From a lookup of the germline V gene, CDR1 and CDR2 are SNHLY and FYNNEI. V was cut back by 7 bases and J by 7 bases, leaving a gap of 7 bases between them. This TCR derives from a woman aged 18-29 years with acute COVID-19. The sequence is built from TRBV2 and TRBJ2-2, with TRBD2 as a weak D call on 5 bases. Sequenced material: PBMCs or T cells enriched from blood (not recorded which). Here is the DNA: TGTGCCAGCATGGAGGTCGGGGAGCTGTTTTTT. It encodes CASMEVGELFF. Extended through the reference TRBV2 and TRBJ2-2 proteins, this CDR3 yields the full variable domain: EPEVTQTPSHQVTQMGQEVILRCVPISNHLYFYWYRQILGQKVEFLVSFYNNEISEKSEIFDDQFSVERPDGSNFTLKIRSTKLEDSAMYFCASMEVGELFFGEGSRLTVL.